This T cell receptor (beta chain) is from a study of T cells in Graves' hyperthyroidism and ophthalmopathy. This CDR3 comprises 14 residues. V was trimmed by 7 bases and J by 7 bases, leaving 16 bases between them. It was RNA transcripts that yielded the amplified TCR beta CDR3 regions. The study used the HTBI primer set for a first-round RT-PCR of the TCR CDR3. TCRdb reprocessed the multiplex PCR reads with MiXCR, giving one entry per CDR3 protein. The sample has about 640,000 distinct CDR3 sequences, 20% to 25% seen once; the top ten hold around a third. Ophthalmopathy cases met thresholds of Clinical Activity Score at least 3, NOSPECS grade at least 4 and duration under 3 months.

Sequencing used blood. The V gene is TRBV12-3 or TRBV12-4, the J gene TRBJ1-4; D may be TRBD1 (5 bases). The source is a man younger than 45 with Graves' ophthalmopathy. This CDR3 reads CASTLGGGGEKLFF. The DNA for the CDR3 is TGTGCCAGCACCTTGGGTGGGGGTGGTGAAAAACTGTTTTTT.